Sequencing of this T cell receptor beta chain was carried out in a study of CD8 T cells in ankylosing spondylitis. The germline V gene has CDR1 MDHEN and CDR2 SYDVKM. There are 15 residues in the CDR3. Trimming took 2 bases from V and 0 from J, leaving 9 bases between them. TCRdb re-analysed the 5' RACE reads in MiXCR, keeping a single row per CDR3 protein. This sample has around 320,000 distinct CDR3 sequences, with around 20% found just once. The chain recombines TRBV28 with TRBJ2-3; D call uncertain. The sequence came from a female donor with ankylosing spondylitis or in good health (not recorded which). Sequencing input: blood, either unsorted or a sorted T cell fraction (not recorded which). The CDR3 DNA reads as TGTGCCAGCAGTTTAGTTCAGAGGAGCACAGATACGCAGTATTTT. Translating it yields CASSLVQRSTDTQYF.